This paragraph covers one T cell receptor beta chain sequence. Its antigen is undetermined. For each subset, genomic DNA was distributed in equal portions over several immunoSEQ plates. Per the original methods: Filtering differed since immunoSEQ provided only junctions, with no quality scores. Profiling relied on immunoSEQ multiplex PCR, and the TCRdb table lists in-frame clones only, not all of them. The DNA gave D and trimming, while V, J and clone size come from that table. The table records millions of clones, about 92% of them present only once. This sample stems from a study of shared clonotypes between healthy human individuals. In the study overall: Plates per donor: three CD4 naive, three CD4 memory, two CD8 naive, one CD8 memory.

The germline V gene has CDR1 SGHNT and CDR2 YYREEE (reference sequence). V gave up 5 bases and J gave up 0 bases, with 18 bases separating them. The CDR3 contains 16 residues. Study outcomes and limitations: Sampling used blood alone; tissue repertoires probably differ.

This TCR derives from a man aged 18-30 years in good health. The material sequenced was naive CD4+ T cells sorted from blood. Subset here: CD45RA+ positively selected. This rearrangement joins TRBV5-4 to TRBJ2-7, with a weak D call TRBD2 (6 bases). The CDR3 sequence: CASRNWREKPSYEQYF. The CDR3 DNA reads TGTGCCAGCAGAAATTGGAGGGAGAAACCCTCCTACGAGCAGTACTTC. Together with reference TRBV5-4 and TRBJ2-7, the CDR3 gives the full variable domain: ETGVTQSPTHLIKTRGQQVTLRCSSQSGHNTVSWYQQALGQGPQFIFQYYREEENGRGNFPPRFSGLQFPNYSSELNVNALELDDSALYLCASRNWREKPSYEQYFGPGTRLTVT.